The 13 T cell receptor beta chains below were found in one sample sequenced in a study of cytomegalovirus exposure and HLA in healthy donors. 13 Jbeta primers and 60 Vbeta primers were used for the PCR. Produced via immunoSEQ multiplex PCR; TCRdb's table is partial and in-frame only. This repertoire includes fewer than 50,000 clones. The sequencing sample was made of PBMCs. These receptors all come from a male donor in good health and CMV-seronegative.

The chain is built from TRBV19 and TRBJ2-2; 8 nucleotides align to TRBD2. This CDR3 is built from 14 residues. V shed 7 bases, J shed 5 bases, and the junction held 6 bases outside the gene matches. CDR1 is LNHDA and CDR2 is SQIVND in the germline V gene (reference sequence). For the CDR3, the DNA is TGTGCCAGTATCAAAGCGGGAGTAACCGGGGAGCTGTTTTTT. Translated, it gives CASIKAGVTGELFF.

The chain couples TRBV7-9 to TRBJ1-4; 7 positions agree with TRBD1. With V trimmed by 7 bases and J by 7 bases, 9 bases remained unmatched. This CDR3 region has 14 residues. In germline, CDR1 is SEHNR, CDR2 FQNEAQ (reference sequence). CDR3 coding DNA: TGTGCCAGCACCATAGGGGGCGCGTTTGAAAAACTGTTTTTT. It yields the protein CASTIGGAFEKLFF.

The chain recombines TRBV19 with TRBJ2-7, with D uncertain. Deletions cut 7 bases from V and 1 base from J, with 11 bases between. The CDR3 spans 13 residues. CDR1 is LNHDA, CDR2 SQIVND, per germline (reference sequence). CDR3 coding DNA: TGTGCCAGTACGGCCCGAGGATCCTACGAGCAGTACTTC. This gives the protein CASTARGSYEQYF.

J is TRBJ1-2 and V is TRBV11-2; weak D call: TRBD1 (5 bases). The V end lost 1 base, the J end lost 4 bases, and 10 bases lay between the germline ends. CDR1 is SGHAT, CDR2 FQNNGV, per germline. The CDR3 is 14 amino acids. For the CDR3, the DNA is TGTGCCAGCAGCTTAGTCCAGGGAGGCTATGGCTACACCTTC. Its translation: CASSLVQGGYGYTF.

The chain links TRBV27 to TRBJ2-4; TRBD2 matches 7 bases. Unmatched junction bases numbered 17, after V lost 8 bases and J lost 1 base. The CDR3 contains 18 residues. Germline CDR1 reads MNHEY; CDR2 reads SMNVEV (reference sequence). CDR3 protein: CASSEQGLPRGAKNIQYF. The CDR3, as DNA: TGTGCCAGCTCGGAGCAGGGACTACCCCGGGGGGCCAAAAACATTCAGTACTTC.

This chain joins TRBV4-2 and TRBJ2-7; possible D gene TRBD1, 5 bases. Germline CDR1 is LGHNA and CDR2 is YNFKEQ. The CDR3 covers 14 residues. Trimming removed 1 base at V and 2 bases at J, with 9 bases between. The CDR3, as DNA: TGTGCCAGCAGCCAAGGTCCAGGGACCTACGAGCAGTACTTC. This encodes CASSQGPGTYEQYF.

V usage is TRBV28 and J usage is TRBJ2-4; D is unclear. From germline, CDR1 is MDHEN and CDR2 SYDVKM. Deletions cut 1 base from V and 1 base from J, with 8 bases between. This CDR3 contains 15 residues. This chain's CDR3 is CASSLSELAKNIQYF. CDR3 coding DNA: TGTGCCAGCAGTTTATCCGAACTGGCCAAAAACATTCAGTACTTC.

The V gene is TRBV18, the J gene TRBJ2-7; 7 nucleotides agree with TRBD1. V lost 3 bases to trimming and J lost 6 bases; unmatched junction nucleotides: 5. Germline V lookup: CDR1 KGHSH, CDR2 LQKENI. This CDR3 is 13 amino acids long. CDR3 in DNA: TGTGCCAGCTCACCGGGACAGTCCGGCGAGCAGTACTTC. This gives the protein CASSPGQSGEQYF.

This sequence joins TRBV11-2 and TRBJ2-5; D call uncertain. Germline V lookup: CDR1 SGHAT, CDR2 FQNNGV. There are 14 residues in the CDR3. The V end lost 7 bases, the J end lost 7 bases, and 19 bases lay between the germline ends. The CDR3 here is CASNPASVEGTQYF. DNA for the CDR3: TGTGCCAGCAACCCGGCTAGTGTGGAAGGGACCCAGTACTTC. The whole variable domain, filled in from reference TRBV11-2 and TRBJ2-5, reads EAGVAQSPRYKIIEKRQSVAFWCNPISGHATLYWYQQILGQGPKLLIQFQNNGVVDDSQLPKDRFSAERLKGVDSTLKIQPAKLEDSAVYLCASNPASVEGTQYFGPGTRLLVL.

The CDR3 spells CASSGGTYNEQFF. For the CDR3, the DNA is TGTGCCAGCAGCGGGGGGACTTACAATGAGCAGTTCTTC. The chain recombines TRBV7-2 with TRBJ2-1; D might be TRBD2 (6 bases). The CDR3 sequence is 13 residues long. The germline gives CDR1 SGHTA, CDR2 FQGNSA. V lost 5 bases to trimming and J lost 4 bases, with 9 bases between them.

The chain is built from TRBV14 and TRBJ1-2; D gene ambiguous. Germline V gives CDR1 SGHDN, CDR2 FVKESK. V lost 7 bases and J lost 5, with 14 bases in between. CDR3 length: 13 amino acids. CDR3 amino acids: CASMHSRWYGYTF. CDR3 nucleotides: TGTGCCAGCATGCACAGCCGGTGGTATGGCTACACCTTC. Supplemented by reference TRBV14 and TRBJ1-2, the full variable domain reads EAGVTQFPSHSVIEKGQTVTLRCDPISGHDNLYWYRRVMGKEIKFLLHFVKESKQDESGMPNNRFLAERTGGTYSTLKVQPAELEDSGVYFCASMHSRWYGYTFGSGTRLTVV.

The chain couples TRBV25-1 to TRBJ2-7; D perhaps matches TRBD2 (5 bases). The V gene's germline CDR1 is MGHDK and CDR2 SYGVNS. The CDR3 has 13 amino acids. Deletions cut 4 bases from V and 0 bases from J, with 7 bases between. The CDR3 sequence is CASSGGFSYEQYF. The CDR3, as DNA: TGTGCCAGCAGTGGAGGGTTCTCCTACGAGCAGTACTTC.

As for this clone: Additional DNA sequences in this sample encode the identical CDR3. The chain is built from TRBV30 and TRBJ1-3, with no clear D. The CDR3 has 13 amino acids. The ends were cut back, 2 bases at V and 2 bases at J, with 7 bases in the middle. Germline lookup yields CDR1 GTSNPN and CDR2 SVGIG (reference sequence). The CDR3 region has the DNA TGTGCCTGGAGTTCGGGAACTGGAAACACCATATATTTT. This encodes CAWSSGTGNTIYF.